This T cell receptor (beta chain) derives from a study of OX40 agonist ivuxolimab in advanced cancers. About the investigation overall: Ivuxolimab was an agonistic, fully human IgG2 monoclonal antibody directed against OX40 (CD134), a costimulatory receptor. Intravenous ivuxolimab was administered to patients every 2 weeks at six dose levels: 0.01, 0.1, 0.3, 1.5, 3 and 10 mg/kg. Of the approximately 54 patients in dose escalation, about 20 had hepatocellular carcinoma, some 15 had melanoma, 9 had renal cell carcinoma and 9 had head and neck cancer. The dose-escalation cohort was about 87% male with a mean age of 60 years, ranging from 23 to 79. Patients were allowed to have had prior anti-PD-1, anti-PD-L1 or anti-CTLA-4 therapy, and approximately 40% of the dose-escalation patients had previously received checkpoint inhibitors. Partial responses occurred in three dose-escalation patients: two with cutaneous melanoma and one with hepatocellular carcinoma. The purpose of peripheral TCRbeta sequencing was to test whether ivuxolimab changed TCR sequence diversity and led to clonal T-cell expansion. The monotherapy dose-escalation portion (N ≈ 56 patients) of the phase I ivuxolimab trial is reported in the paper. What the authors observed across the whole study: Low levels of normalized T-cell clonal expansion were also seen in some nonresponding patients. At doses of 0.1 to 3.0 mg/kg, clonal expansion of both CD4+ and CD8+ blood T cells was observed from baseline to week 6. In the 0.1-3.0 mg/kg groups, partial responders were among the patients with the lowest normalized peripheral clonal expansion, particularly in CD8+ T cells. Antigen specificity was not determined for the clonally expanded peripheral T cells. On average, CD8+ T cells showed more expanded clones than CD4+ T cells after ivuxolimab.

Patients with autoimmune disease history or receiving systemic immunosuppression were excluded from the trial. Peripheral blood for TCR sequencing was drawn from every dose cohort at baseline, at cycle 4 day 1 and at cycle 7 day 1. Samples came from an open-label, multicenter, first-in-human phase I dose-escalation trial of ivuxolimab. Adults with locally advanced or metastatic head and neck squamous cell, hepatocellular, melanoma or renal cell carcinoma were enrolled in the trial. Before TCR sequencing, CD4+ T cells and CD8+ T cells from peripheral blood were sorted into separate populations. To sequence the TCRbeta CDR3 region, genomic DNA was isolated from the sorted cells. The immunoSEQ Assay was used to sequence the TCRbeta CDR3 regions. TCRdb holds this immuneACCESS table with in-frame rearrangements only. Some clones are missing; in checked studies, unresolved V genes explain under half, and the rest has no known cause. The sample records about 74,000 clones, about 81% of which are singletons. Approximately 7% of the sample comes from the top ten.

V lost 8 bases and J lost 4 bases; the stretch between them is 11 bases long. CDR1 and CDR2 are drawn from the germline V gene (reference sequence): SEHNR, FQNEAQ. Reading from cysteine to phenylalanine, the CDR3 counts 12 amino acids. Solely the CDR3 DNA is kept, with 36 bases framed from the first base. A word on this clone: Its antigen remains unidentified. No base-level quality is on record; no much larger clone is a single base apart.

This sample comprised CD4+ or CD8+ T cells sorted from blood, obtained in a trial of the OX40 agonist ivuxolimab. Recombination connected TRBV7-9 to TRBJ1-1, with TRBD1 as a weak D call on 5 bases. The TCR was taken from an adult with an advanced solid tumor such as melanoma, head and neck, liver or kidney cancer. The DNA reads as follows: TGTGCCAGCTCCAGGGTTGGCACTGAAGCTTTCTTT. Protein translation: CASSRVGTEAFF.